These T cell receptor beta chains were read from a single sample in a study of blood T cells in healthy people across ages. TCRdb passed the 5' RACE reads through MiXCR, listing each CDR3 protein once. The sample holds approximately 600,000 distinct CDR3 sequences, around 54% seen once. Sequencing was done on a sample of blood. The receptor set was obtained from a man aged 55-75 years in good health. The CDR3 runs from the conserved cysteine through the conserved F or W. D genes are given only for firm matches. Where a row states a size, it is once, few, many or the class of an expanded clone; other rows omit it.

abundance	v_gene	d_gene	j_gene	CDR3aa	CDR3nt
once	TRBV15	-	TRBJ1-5	CATSRDYINNQPQHF	TGTGCCACCAGCAGAGATTACATCAACAATCAGCCCCAGCATTTT
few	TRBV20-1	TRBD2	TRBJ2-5	CSARDWGLAGHQETQYF	TGCAGTGCTAGAGATTGGGGACTAGCGGGGCACCAAGAGACCCAGTACTTC
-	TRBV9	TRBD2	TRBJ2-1	CASSVAGLAGLYNEQFF	TGTGCCAGCAGCGTAGCTGGACTAGCGGGGTTATACAATGAGCAGTTCTTC
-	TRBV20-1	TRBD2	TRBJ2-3	CSARGGGGSTDTQYF	TGCAGTGCTAGAGGAGGCGGGGGGTCGACAGATACGCAGTATTTT
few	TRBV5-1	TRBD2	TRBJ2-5	CASSLPSGGQETQYF	TGCGCCAGCAGCTTGCCGAGCGGGGGCCAAGAGACCCAGTACTTC
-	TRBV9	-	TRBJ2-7	CASSVGERPYEQYF	TGTGCCAGCAGCGTAGGTGAGAGACCCTACGAGCAGTACTTC
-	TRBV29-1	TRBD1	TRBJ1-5	CSVGDREGQPQHF	TGCAGCGTTGGCGACAGGGAGGGACAGCCCCAGCATTTT
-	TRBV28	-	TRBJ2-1	CASSPTGRIYNEQFF	TGTGCCAGCAGTCCTACGGGACGTATCTACAATGAGCAGTTCTTC
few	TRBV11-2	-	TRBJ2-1	CASSLSATVLRDEQFF	TGTGCCAGCAGCTTAAGTGCGACCGTCTTAAGGGATGAGCAGTTCTTC
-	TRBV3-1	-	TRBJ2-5	CASSQDTGIRAQYF	TGTGCCAGCAGCCAAGATACTGGGATCCGGGCCCAGTACTTC
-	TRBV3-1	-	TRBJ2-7	CASSWDTAPEGSYEQYF	TGTGCCAGCAGCTGGGACACGGCCCCGGAGGGGTCCTACGAGCAGTACTTC
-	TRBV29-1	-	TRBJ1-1	CSVQGRHVNTEAFF	TGCAGCGTCCAAGGGAGGCATGTGAACACTGAAGCTTTCTTT
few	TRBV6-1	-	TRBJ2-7	CASSEAWGDGEQYF	TGTGCCAGCAGTGAAGCATGGGGGGATGGCGAGCAGTACTTC
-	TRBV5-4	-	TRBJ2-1	CASSLGPAPGHNEQFF	TGTGCCAGCAGCTTGGGGCCGGCTCCTGGTCACAATGAGCAGTTCTTC
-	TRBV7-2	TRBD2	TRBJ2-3	CASSLGAGVGDTQYF	TGTGCCAGCAGCTTAGGGGCGGGGGTGGGAGATACGCAGTATTTT
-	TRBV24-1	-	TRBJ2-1	CATSGRDMGNEQFF	TGTGCCACCAGTGGTCGGGACATGGGGAATGAGCAGTTCTTC
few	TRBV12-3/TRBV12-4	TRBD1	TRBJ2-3	CASSLARTGSDTQYF	TGTGCCAGCAGTTTAGCGAGGACAGGGTCAGATACGCAGTATTTT
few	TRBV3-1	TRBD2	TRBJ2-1	CASSRLAGGPINEQFF	TGTGCCAGCAGCCGGTTAGCGGGGGGGCCTATCAATGAGCAGTTCTTC
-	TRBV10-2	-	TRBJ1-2	CASSEEGPSGYTF	TGCGCCAGCAGTGAGGAGGGGCCAAGTGGCTACACCTTC
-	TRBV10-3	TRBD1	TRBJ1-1	CAISGGDRGTTEAFF	TGTGCCATCAGTGGGGGGGACAGGGGGACCACTGAAGCTTTCTTT
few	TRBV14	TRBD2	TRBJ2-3	CASRLTSGSTDAQYF	TGTGCCAGCAGACTGACTAGCGGGAGCACAGATGCGCAGTATTTT
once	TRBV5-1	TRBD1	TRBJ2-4	CASSFGTENIQYF	TGCGCCAGCAGCTTTGGGACAGAAAACATTCAGTACTTC
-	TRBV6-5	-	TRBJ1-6	CASSYAPDSSSYNSPLHF	TGTGCCAGCAGTTACGCCCCGGACAGCAGCTCCTATAATTCACCCCTCCACTTT